Sequencing of this TCR beta chain was carried out in a study of OX40 agonist ivuxolimab in advanced cancers. At the level of the study: Dosing consisted of intravenous ivuxolimab at 0.01 to 10 mg/kg every 2 weeks.

Patients were ruled out by autoimmune disease history or systemic immunosuppression. Germline assignment: CDR1 LGHNA and CDR2 YSLEER. The CDR3 sequence is 14 residues long. Trimming took off 4 bases at V and 4 bases at J, with 13 bases between the two ends. The method was immunoSEQ multiplex PCR; TCRdb's version includes in-frame clones alone and lacks a portion of them. This sample has over 85,000 clones, with approximately 89% found just once. The sequence came from an adult with an advanced solid tumor such as melanoma, head and neck, liver or kidney cancer. V gene TRBV4-3 combines with J gene TRBJ1-1; D gene uncertain. Sample: CD4+ or CD8+ T cells sorted from blood, taken in a trial of the OX40 agonist ivuxolimab. The CDR3 DNA reads TGCGCCAGCAGCCCCTACGGGGAGCTCACTGAAGCTTTCTTT. This sequence encodes CASSPYGELTEAFF.